This T cell receptor (beta chain) was identified in a study of Ad26.COV2.S vaccination and SARS-CoV-2 variants (dated by TCRdb to 2020 to 2022). Some background on the complete study: Vaccine-arm donors were drawn from COV1001, a multicentre, randomized, double-blind, placebo-controlled phase I-IIa trial of Ad26.COV2.S in healthy adults. Ad26.COV2.S was given intramuscularly at 5x10^10 or 1x10^11 viral particles, as a single shot or as two shots 56 days apart. The specificity and breadth of SARS-CoV-2-reactive T cell receptors after Ad26.COV2.S vaccination were assessed by TCRbeta repertoire sequencing. A total of approximately 30 samples were included in the TCR-sequenced set, comprising 19 Ad26.COV2.S vaccine recipients, 5 placebo recipients and 8 SARS-CoV-2 convalescent individuals. Trial participants were randomized into five groups of five, in which low-dose or high-dose Ad26.COV2.S was given once or twice, or placebo was given on both occasions. Investigators did not know the trial group allocation while performing experiments and assessing outcomes.

TCRbeta CDR3 regions were sequenced with the immunoSEQ Assay. After extraction, genomic DNA underwent amplification by bias-controlled multiplex PCR, followed by high-throughput sequencing. As for the original processing: To quantify the absolute abundance of every unique TCRbeta CDR3 region, sequences were collapsed and filtered. T cell fraction was estimated by normalizing TCRbeta template counts to usable DNA, with usable DNA measured through amplification of reference genes found in all nucleated cells. Repertoire TCRs were annotated as SARS-CoV-2-specific when V gene, CDR3 amino acid sequence and J gene were exactly matched to a known reactive TCR set. The reference SARS-CoV-2 TCR set came from MIRA and was filtered for enrichment in COVID-19-positive ImmuneCODE repertoires, removing public or cross-reactive TCRs. Drawing on the MIRA antigens, annotated TCRs were analysed further at the level of specific ORF or position within ORF. Breadth was defined as annotated unique rearrangements over total unique productive rearrangements; depth was the summed frequency of those rearrangements. Group comparisons of TCR breadth used two-sided Wilcoxon rank-sum tests. This is the immuneACCESS table as TCRdb keeps it, with only in-frame sequences that have V and J called. A part of the clones is gone; compared with another copy, unresolved V genes explain less than half, and the rest is unexplained. V and J calls plus clone size are reproduced from that table; the DNA served to infer D and trimming. The sample table records about 680,000 clones; roughly nine tenths of these occur just once. The ten largest account for about 1.5% of the sample.

Note on this clone: It lacks a known antigen. Within one base of it there is no much larger clone, and no base qualities were kept.

What the work shows at the level of the full study, not this receptor alone: The study was not powered for comparison of responses between vaccine doses or regimens. After vaccination, spike-specific CD8+ and CD4+ T cell responses were reported to show substantial breadth. According to the authors, total T cell responses may have been underestimated by the TCR breadth and depth analyses. Comparable non-spike TCR breadth was observed between vaccine and placebo recipients, consistent with only spike being contained in the vaccine. Higher spike-specific TCR breadth was observed in Ad26.COV2.S recipients than in placebo recipients (P = 0.0014).

The intended sense of this specimen's treatment or condition label: 15 to 20 received Ad26.COV2.S at low or high dose, single or two shots; about 5 received placebo; per-sample allocation not given. For vaccine and placebo recipients, repertoires were sequenced using samples collected on day 63 after the first injection. Between 29 July and 7 August 2020, Cohort 1b enrolled 20 to 30 adults aged 18-55 years at one site in Boston, USA. Ad26.COV2.S was a replication-incompetent adenovirus type 26 vector expressing a prefusion-stabilized SARS-CoV-2 spike protein from the original Wuhan strain. This sequence originates from a person aged 18 to 59 who received the Ad26.COV2.S COVID-19 vaccine or a placebo. Sequencing used peripheral blood, obtained in a trial of Ad26.COV2.S vaccine versus placebo.

In nucleotides, the sequence is TGTGCCAGCAGTTTGCGAAGGAACTATGGCTACACCTTC. This translates into CASSLRRNYGYTF. The sequence links TRBV28 to TRBJ1-2, with an unclear D gene assignment. Via the germline V gene, CDR1 is MDHEN and CDR2 SYDVKM. The CDR3 runs 13 amino acids, cysteine and phenylalanine included. Just CDR3 DNA is preserved here, 39 bases in frame from base 1. V is pared back by 3 bases and J by 2 bases, with 7 bases lying between the germline termini.